This is a list of T cell receptor beta chains from one sample in a study of T-cell reconstitution after alpha-beta-depleted transplantation in children. TCRdb passed the PCR reads through MiXCR, listing each CDR3 protein once. The repertoire holds more than 5,000 distinct CDR3 sequences, with roughly 17% as singletons. This specimen consisted of PBMCs, obtained before TCRalphabeta/CD19-depleted stem cell transplant. Every receptor here comes from a boy younger than 10 with acute lymphoblastic leukemia, due to receive a stem cell transplant. Both conserved end residues are trimmed from each CDR3. Each record gives: V gene, J gene, clone size, CDR3 protein. Not every row has a clone size; where given, it reads once, few, many or a size class.

TRBV28	TRBJ2-7	medium-sized	ASSFDRGISYEQY
TRBV20-1	TRBJ2-1	many	SASVGSNNEQF
TRBV20-1	TRBJ1-5	medium-sized	SARSTGGDSQPQH
TRBV20-1	TRBJ2-5	many	SARALTSWETQY
TRBV28	TRBJ2-2	many	ASSLSLSGELF
TRBV7-9	TRBJ2-7	medium-sized	ASSLAGGYEQY
TRBV18	TRBJ2-2	NA	ASSPLQGAETGELF
TRBV6-2/TRBV6-3	TRBJ2-1	many	ASSPGTSGRNEQF
TRBV5-5	TRBJ2-1	medium-sized	ASSLELETRGHEQF
TRBV12-3/TRBV12-4	TRBJ1-2	medium-sized	ASRDRGAYGYT
TRBV6-5	TRBJ2-5	medium-sized	ASSYKRGGPGETQY
TRBV9	TRBJ2-5	medium-sized	ASSPRGLAGETQY
TRBV2	TRBJ1-2	NA	ASQGPGTGYT
TRBV6-6	TRBJ2-2	medium-sized	ASSTPNTGELF
TRBV5-1	TRBJ2-7	medium-sized	ASRAPWTASYEQY